The source of this T cell receptor beta chain is a study of T cell responses to AZD1222 COVID-19 vaccine. V was pared by 7 bases and J by 0 bases, with 10 bases between. The CDR3 runs 14 residues. CDR1 and CDR2 (germline): SNHLY, FYNNEI. Libraries were prepared by immunoSEQ multiplex PCR; TCRdb keeps only in-frame clonotypes and omits some of them. Among 150,000 to 200,000 clones listed, 85% to 95% were seen once. The sample consisted of peripheral blood, taken on day 0 of AZD1222 vaccination. The clonotype comes from an adult in good health. V gene TRBV2 combines with J gene TRBJ1-5; D gene uncertain. The CDR3 coding sequence is TGTGCCAGCACGCGGGCGTATAGCAATCAGCCCCAGCATTTT. Amino acids: CASTRAYSNQPQHF.